This TCR beta chain appears in the sequencing data of a study of cytomegalovirus exposure and HLA in healthy donors. This CDR3 is built from 14 residues. Germline lookup yields CDR1 SGHRS and CDR2 YFSETQ. V was cut by 3 bases and J by 3 bases, with 11 bases left in between. This clone was detected a few times. Both 60 Vbeta primers and 13 Jbeta primers went into the PCR. Sequenced by immunoSEQ multiplex PCR; TCRdb stores in-frame clones only, minus some. This table has about 97,000 clones, 73% appearing once. This clonotype was sampled from a middle-aged man in good health and CMV-seronegative. The sample was PBMCs. V gene TRBV5-1 combines with J gene TRBJ2-3; D not resolved. Here the CDR3 reads CASSSRSVTDTQYF. The CDR3 bases are TGCGCCAGCAGCTCCCGGTCGGTGACAGATACGCAGTATTTT. Combining the CDR3 with reference TRBV5-1 and TRBJ2-3 gives the whole variable domain KAGVTQTPRYLIKTRGQQVTLSCSPISGHRSVSWYQQTPGQGLQFLFEYFSETQRNKGNFPGRFSGRQFSNSRSEMNVSTLELGDSALYLCASSSRSVTDTQYFGPGTRLTVL.